The 19 T cell receptor beta chains in this list originate from one sample, sequenced in a study of blood T cell repertoires in COVID-19. Clones were read by immunoSEQ multiplex PCR, and TCRdb kept only the in-frame ones, dropping some. The sample lists a few hundred thousand clones, about nine tenths occurring once. Input material: PBMCs or T cells enriched from blood (not recorded which). These receptors originate from a young man who had recovered from COVID-19.

The V and J genes are TRBV5-1 and TRBJ2-2; a possible D gene is TRBD2 (6 bases). This CDR3 spans 15 amino acids. Trimming shortened V by 5 bases and J by 3 bases, and 14 bases separated the two germline ends. Germline CDR1 and CDR2: SGHRS and YFSETQ. Here the CDR3 DNA reads TGCGCCAGCAGGTCCGGGGGAACTTACACCGGGGAGCTGTTTTTT. Amino acid sequence: CASRSGGTYTGELFF.

This chain links TRBV10-2 with TRBJ2-1, with a weak D call TRBD2 (6 bases). Trimming took off 6 bases at V and 1 base at J, with 7 bases between the two ends. The CDR3 contains 13 residues. Germline V lookup: CDR1 WSHSY, CDR2 SAAADI. CDR3 sequence (DNA): TGCGCCAGCAGGGGGGGATCCTACAATGAGCAGTTCTTC. Protein sequence: CASRGGSYNEQFF.

The V gene is TRBV7-8, the J gene TRBJ2-7; 8 bases match TRBD1. After removal of 2 bases from V and 7 bases from J, the junction contained 7 bases not matched to a gene. The CDR3 has 14 amino acids. Germline lookup yields CDR1 SGHVS and CDR2 FQNEAQ. The CDR3 nucleotides are TGTGCCAGCAGCTTACCAGGGGGCATTTGGGAGCAGTACTTC. Protein sequence: CASSLPGGIWEQYF.

The chain links TRBV11-2 to TRBJ1-3; the D is unclear. Germline CDR1 and CDR2: SGHAT and FQNNGV. V was pared by 3 bases and J by 0 bases, with 6 bases between. The CDR3 totals 14 residues. Here the CDR3 DNA reads TGTGCCAGCAGCTTTCATTTCTCTGGAAACACCATATATTTT. Its protein product is CASSFHFSGNTIYF.

The gene calls are TRBV14 and TRBJ1-2, with 7 bases matching TRBD1. Trimming at V came to 5 bases and at J to 2 bases, leaving 11 bases not matched to a gene. The CDR3 covers 16 residues. Looked up from germline, CDR1 is SGHDN and CDR2 is FVKESK. The CDR3 loop reads CASSKRPGTVNYGYTF. The CDR3 DNA is TGTGCCAGCAGCAAAAGACCCGGGACAGTGAACTATGGCTACACCTTC.

The chain uses TRBV12-1 and TRBJ1-1; the table assigns TRBD1, which was not confirmed against the DNA. TRBV12-1 is reported as a pseudogene. This CDR3 region has 14 residues. Written as DNA, the CDR3 is TGTGCCAGCAGCTTTGCCAGGGGGCCGCCTGAAGCTTTCTTT. This sequence encodes CASSFARGPPEAFF.

This chain links TRBV4-1 with TRBJ2-2; 8 nucleotides align to TRBD1. The trim removed 0 bases at V and 1 base at J, leaving 7 bases unmatched. Germline V gene data show CDR1 as MGHRA and CDR2 as YSYEKL. The CDR3 is made up of 18 amino acids. The CDR3 protein is CASSQDTLGTGNTGELFF. The CDR3 coding sequence is TGCGCCAGCAGCCAAGATACCCTCGGGACAGGGAACACCGGGGAGCTGTTTTTT.

The chain employs TRBV5-4 and TRBJ2-3, with a weak D call TRBD2 (5 bases). Trimming stripped 1 base from V and 0 bases from J, with 9 bases between. Germline-derived CDR1 and CDR2 are SGHNT and YYREEE (reference sequence). This CDR3 contains 15 residues. CDR3 coding DNA: TGTGCCAGCAGCTTGTACAGCGGCAGCACAGATACGCAGTATTTT. Translating it yields CASSLYSGSTDTQYF.

The table lists this clone with a count of one. The rearrangement joins TRBV7-9 to TRBJ2-3; the D gene is possibly TRBD1 (5 bases). The CDR3 is 16 amino acids. V lost 5 bases and J lost 2, with 17 bases in between. Per the germline V gene, CDR1 is SEHNR and CDR2 is FQNEAQ (reference sequence). The CDR3 nucleotides read TGTGCCAGCAGCCACGCCCGGGTAGGGGACACAGATACGCAGTATTTT. Amino acid sequence: CASSHARVGDTDTQYF.

CDR3 DNA sequence: TGTGCCAGCAGCTTCCTAGGGGGAGATAATTCACCCCTCCACTTT. This sequence encodes CASSFLGGDNSPLHF. The rearrangement links TRBV7-2 to TRBJ1-6; tentative D call: TRBD1 (6 bases). Trimming shortened V by 3 bases and J by 5 bases, and 11 bases separated the two germline ends. CDR1 is SGHTA, CDR2 FQGNSA, per germline. This CDR3 has 15 amino acids.

V usage is TRBV5-4 and J usage is TRBJ2-7; the match to TRBD2 covers 8 bases. The V gene end was trimmed by 4 bases and the J gene end by 0 bases; junction bases not matched to a gene: 6. This CDR3 has 15 residues. Germline V gene sequence: CDR1 SGHNT, CDR2 YYREEE (reference sequence). CDR3 DNA sequence: TGTGCCAGCAGCCTTACTAGCGGAAGCTCCTACGAGCAGTACTTC. This translates into CASSLTSGSSYEQYF.

The chain joins TRBV5-4 to TRBJ1-5, with D maybe TRBD1 (6 bases). The CDR3 consists of 20 residues. V lost 0 bases to trimming and J lost 0 bases, with 22 bases between them. Germline-derived CDR1 and CDR2 are SGHNT and YYREEE (reference sequence). Here the CDR3 DNA reads TGTGCCAGCAGCTTGGCCCACTATCCTTGGGGGCATTATAGCAATCAGCCCCAGCATTTT. Amino acid sequence: CASSLAHYPWGHYSNQPQHF.

The chain is built from TRBV11-3 and TRBJ2-7; possibly TRBD2 for D (5 bases). The CDR3 is made up of 12 amino acids. Per the germline V gene, CDR1 is SGHNT and CDR2 is YENEEA. The V and J ends lost 0 bases and 6 bases respectively, with 6 bases between them. Written as DNA, the CDR3 is TGTGCCAGCAGCTTAGAAGGAGGCGAGCAGTACTTC. Residues: CASSLEGGEQYF.

This CDR3 reads CASSPQLGNSGNTIYF. DNA of the CDR3: TGTGCCAGCTCACCACAGCTAGGAAACTCTGGAAACACCATATATTTT. The chain carries TRBV18 and TRBJ1-3, with D uncertain. This CDR3 is 16 amino acids long. The germline gives CDR1 KGHSH, CDR2 LQKENI. V was cut by 1 base and J by 0 bases, with 10 bases left in between. The variable domain in full, with the rest retrieved from reference TRBV18 and TRBJ1-3, is NAGVMQNPRHLVRRRGQEARLRCSPMKGHSHVYWYRQLPEEGLKFMVYLQKENIIDESGMPKERFSAEFPKEGPSILRIQQVVRGDSAAYFCASSPQLGNSGNTIYFGEGSWLTVV.

V gene TRBV6-5 combines with J gene TRBJ2-7, with unresolved D. CDR3 length equals 13 residues. The germline V gene has CDR1 MNHEY and CDR2 SVGAGI. The ends were cut back, 6 bases at V and 1 base at J, with 10 bases in the middle. The CDR3 sequence: CASRAGPSYEQYF. The CDR3 nucleotides read TGTGCCAGCAGGGCAGGCCCTTCCTACGAGCAGTACTTC.

V is TRBV6-5 and J is TRBJ1-5, with TRBD1 matching over 7 bases. Germline V gene data show CDR1 as MNHEY and CDR2 as SVGAGI. The length of the CDR3 is 13 residues. Unmatched junction bases numbered 7, after V lost 7 bases and J lost 7 bases. This CDR3 is CASNPSGGQPQHF. The DNA for the CDR3 is TGTGCCAGCAATCCTTCAGGGGGGCAGCCCCAGCATTTT.

The rearrangement joins TRBV6-5 to TRBJ1-5, with 8 bases that match TRBD1. Trimming took 7 bases from V and 6 from J; bases not matched to a gene: 11. Germline V gene lookup returns CDR1 MNHEY and CDR2 SVGAGI. CDR3 length: 15 residues. The DNA of the CDR3 is TGTGCCAGCACAGCCCTTGGACAGGGCCTTCAGCCCCAGCATTTT. Encoded protein: CASTALGQGLQPQHF.

The chain uses TRBV7-9 and TRBJ1-3; 9 bases map to TRBD1. This CDR3 has 17 residues. Germline V gene data show CDR1 as SEHNR and CDR2 as FQNEAQ (reference sequence). V dropped 5 bases and J dropped 7; count of bases not matched to a gene: 15. The CDR3 loop is CASSPGRGTGRVNTIYF. CDR3 DNA sequence: TGTGCCAGCAGCCCAGGGAGGGGGACAGGGCGCGTCAACACCATATATTTT.

This clone came up once. This rearrangement joins TRBV27 to TRBJ1-5; 8 nucleotides match TRBD1. The J segment lost 7 bases and the V segment lost 5 bases, leaving 4 bases of the junction unmatched. CDR1 and CDR2 (germline): MNHEY, SMNVEV (reference sequence). The CDR3 covers 13 residues. CDR3: CASSQQGDQPQHF. CDR3 in DNA: TGTGCCAGCAGTCAACAGGGGGACCAGCCCCAGCATTTT.